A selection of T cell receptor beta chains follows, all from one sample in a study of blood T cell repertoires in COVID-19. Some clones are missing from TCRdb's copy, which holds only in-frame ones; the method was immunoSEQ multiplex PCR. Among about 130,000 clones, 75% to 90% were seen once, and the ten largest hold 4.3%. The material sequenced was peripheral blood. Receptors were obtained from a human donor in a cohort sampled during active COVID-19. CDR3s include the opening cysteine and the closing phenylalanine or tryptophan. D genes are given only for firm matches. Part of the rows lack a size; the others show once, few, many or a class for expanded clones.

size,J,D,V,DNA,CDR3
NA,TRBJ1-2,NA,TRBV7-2,TGTGCCAGCAGTCCTTGGACGGCGGGCTATGGCTACACCTTC,CASSPWTAGYGYTF
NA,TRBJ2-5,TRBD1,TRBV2,TGTGCCAGCAAGGAGACAGGGCAAAAAGAGACCCAGTACTTC,CASKETGQKETQYF
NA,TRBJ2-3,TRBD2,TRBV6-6,TGTGCCAGCAGCCCTAGGACTAGCGGGGGGACAGATACGCAGTATTTT,CASSPRTSGGTDTQYF
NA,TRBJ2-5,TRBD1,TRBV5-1,TGCGCCAGCAGCCCTAGACAGCAGGGGGCAGTGATGGAGACCCAGTACTTC,CASSPRQQGAVMETQYF
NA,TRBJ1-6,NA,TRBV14,TGTGCCAGCAGTCTGCAGACCTATAATTCACCCCTCCACTTT,CASSLQTYNSPLHF
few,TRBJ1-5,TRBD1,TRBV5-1,TGCGCCAGCAGCTTCACGACAGGGGGCGGTCAGCCCCAGCATTTT,CASSFTTGGGQPQHF
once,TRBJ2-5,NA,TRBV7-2,TGTGCCAGCAGCGCCGTTGCGTTACAAGAGACCCAGTACTTC,CASSAVALQETQYF
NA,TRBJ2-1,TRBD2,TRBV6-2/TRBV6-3,TGTGCCAGCAGTCGCTCTAGCGGGGGGGCAGTTGAGCAGTTCTTC,CASSRSSGGAVEQFF
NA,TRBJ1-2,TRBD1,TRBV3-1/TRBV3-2,TGTGCCAGCAGCCAAGACGGGACAGGGGGGGATGGCTACACCTTC,CASSQDGTGGDGYTF
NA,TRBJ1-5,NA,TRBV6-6,TGTGCCAGCAGTTCATCAGGACAGATTAGCAATCAGCCCCAGCATTTT,CASSSSGQISNQPQHF
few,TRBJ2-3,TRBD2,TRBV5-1,TGCGCCAGCAGAGTTGCGGGAGACCCCCCAGATACGCAGTATTTT,CASRVAGDPPDTQYF
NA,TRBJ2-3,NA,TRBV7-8,TGTGCCAGCAGCTTAGTCGGGGGAGCAGATACGCAGTATTTT,CASSLVGGADTQYF
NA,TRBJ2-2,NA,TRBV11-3,TGTGCCAGCAGCCTAATATGGGGCCTCAAAGCCACCGGGGAGCTGTTTTTT,CASSLIWGLKATGELFF
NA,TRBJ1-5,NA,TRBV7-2,TGTGCCAGCAGCCATGGGGGGGATCAGCCCCAGCATTTT,CASSHGGDQPQHF
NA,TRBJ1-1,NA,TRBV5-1,TGCGCCAGCAGCTTGGAGGGCCGGGAAGCAGAAGCTTTCTTT,CASSLEGREAEAFF
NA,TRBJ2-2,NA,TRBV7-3,TGTGCCAGCAGCTTAACTTTCCGCACCGGGGAGCTGTTTTTT,CASSLTFRTGELFF
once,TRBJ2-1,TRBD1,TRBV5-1,TGCGCCAGCAGCCCGATTGGCAGGGGACAGGGGGCGGGGAGCTCCTACAATGAGCAGTTCTTC,CASSPIGRGQGAGSSYNEQFF
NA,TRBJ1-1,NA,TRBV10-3,TGTGCCATCAGTGAGCCGGGAGGACTCGAAGCTTTCTTT,CAISEPGGLEAFF
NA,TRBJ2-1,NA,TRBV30,TGTGCCTGGAGTGTACTGGGAGGGGGGGCCCAATTTTACAATGAGCAGTTCTTC,CAWSVLGGGAQFYNEQFF
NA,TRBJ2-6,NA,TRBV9,TGTGCCAGCAGGAGCTCTGGGGCCAACGTCCTGACTTTC,CASRSSGANVLTF
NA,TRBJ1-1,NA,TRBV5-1,TGCGCCAGCAGCGGGGGGGCTGGGCAGCTCATGAACACTGAAGCTTTCTTT,CASSGGAGQLMNTEAFF
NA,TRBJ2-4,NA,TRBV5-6,TGTGCCAGCAGCTTGAGGGGGGCCAAAAACATTCAGTACTTC,CASSLRGAKNIQYF
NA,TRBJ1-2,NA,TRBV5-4,TGTGCCAGCAGCTTGTTACGGGATGGCTACACCTTC,CASSLLRDGYTF
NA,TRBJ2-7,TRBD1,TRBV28,TGTGCCAGCAGTTCGGGACAGCCCTTTCGTAAGGAGCAGTACTTC,CASSSGQPFRKEQYF
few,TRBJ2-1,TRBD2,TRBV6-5,TGTGCCAGCAGACTAAGCGGGAGCACTAACAATGAGCAGTTCTTC,CASRLSGSTNNEQFF
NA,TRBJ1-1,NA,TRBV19,TGTGCCACAAATCTCGCGGCGGGCACTGAAGCTTTCTTT,CATNLAAGTEAFF
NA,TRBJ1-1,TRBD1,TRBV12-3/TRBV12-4,TGTGCCAGCAGCCGTACAGGGGAAAGCGGAGCTTTCTTT,CASSRTGESGAFF
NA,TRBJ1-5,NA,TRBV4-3,TGCGCCAGCAGCCAAGTCAGGGTAAATCAGCCCCAGCATTTT,CASSQVRVNQPQHF
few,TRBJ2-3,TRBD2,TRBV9,TGTGCCAGCAGCGCCAGCGGGGGGGCTACGAAAGATACGCAGTATTTT,CASSASGGATKDTQYF
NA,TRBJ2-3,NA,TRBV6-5,TGTGCCAGCACCCCGACTTTTAGGACAGATACGCAGTATTTT,CASTPTFRTDTQYF
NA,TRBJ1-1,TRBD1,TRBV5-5,TGTGCCAGCAGCGCTCACACGGCAGGGGGTTGGTCGAGGACTGAAGCTTTCTTT,CASSAHTAGGWSRTEAFF
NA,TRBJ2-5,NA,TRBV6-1,TGTGCCAGCAGTGAAGCGGGGGGAGTCGGGCAAGAGACCCAGTACTTC,CASSEAGGVGQETQYF